The clone carrying this T cell receptor beta chain was detected only a few times. Its cognate antigen is unknown. These data are taken from a study of T cells after yellow fever vaccination. Study-wide results and limits: Boosting was followed by the reappearance of most primary-vaccination clones (under 97% CD4, about 90% CD8). It was a weaker secondary response, yet one that peaked faster, at day 5 versus 15.

TCRdb independently ran MiXCR on the 5' RACE reads; one entry per CDR3 protein. In the table there are some 300,000 distinct CDR3 sequences, under 9% of which are singletons. The receptor comes from a man between 18 and 29 years old who received the YFV17D yellow fever vaccine. This sample comprised CD4+ T cells sorted from PBMCs, obtained 5 days after the yellow fever booster vaccination.

The CDR3 sequence is CASSQGSQFPGELFF. The CDR3 bases are TGCGCCAGCAGCCAAGGGTCTCAATTCCCCGGGGAGCTGTTTTTT. The gene calls are TRBV4-3 and TRBJ2-2; no firm D call. This CDR3 contains 15 residues. V dropped 1 base and J dropped 6 bases, with 12 bases sitting between them. Germline CDR1 LGHNA, CDR2 YSLEER.